This T cell receptor (beta chain) was documented in a study of blood T cell repertoires in COVID-19. Between the trimmed V and J ends, which lost 2 bases and 3 bases, there was a span of 18 bases. Per germline, CDR1 SGHRS and CDR2 YFSETQ. This CDR3 region has 16 residues. The table came from immunoSEQ multiplex PCR; TCRdb's copy has only in-frame clones and leaves some out. The table records more than 200,000 clones, around 90% of them present only once. The specimen sequenced was peripheral blood. This chain uses TRBV5-1 with TRBJ2-7; D might be TRBD1 (5 bases). The origin of this receptor is a man aged 65 to 79 with acute or convalescent COVID-19. CDR3 in amino acids: CASSFHFAGSDYEQYF. CDR3 coding DNA: TGCGCCAGCAGCTTTCATTTCGCAGGGTCCGACTACGAGCAGTACTTC.